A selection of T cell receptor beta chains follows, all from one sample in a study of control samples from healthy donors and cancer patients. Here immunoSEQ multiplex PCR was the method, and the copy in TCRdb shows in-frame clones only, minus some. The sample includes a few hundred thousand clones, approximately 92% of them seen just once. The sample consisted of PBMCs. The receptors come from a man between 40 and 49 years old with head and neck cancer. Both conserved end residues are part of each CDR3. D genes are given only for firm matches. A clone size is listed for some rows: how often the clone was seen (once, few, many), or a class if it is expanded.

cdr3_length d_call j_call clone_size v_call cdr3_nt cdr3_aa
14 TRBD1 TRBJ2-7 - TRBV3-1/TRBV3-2 TGTGCCAGCAGCCCTCGACAGGGGGGCTACGAGCAGTACTTC CASSPRQGGYEQYF
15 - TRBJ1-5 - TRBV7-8 TGTGCCAGCAGCCCCGAGGACAGACATAATCAGCCCCAGCATTTT CASSPEDRHNQPQHF
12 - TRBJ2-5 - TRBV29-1 TGCAGCGTATACAGGAACCAAGAGACCCAGTACTTC CSVYRNQETQYF
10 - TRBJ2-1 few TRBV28 TGTGCCAGCAGTTCATCTGAGCAGTTCTTC CASSSSEQFF
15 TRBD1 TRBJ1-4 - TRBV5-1 TGCGCCAGCAGCGCAGGGGGTGCATCTAATGAAAAACTGTTTTTT CASSAGGASNEKLFF
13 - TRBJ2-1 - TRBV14 TGTGCCAGCAGCCCGGGTCCCAACAATGAGCAGTTCTTC CASSPGPNNEQFF
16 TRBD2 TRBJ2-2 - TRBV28 TGTGCCAGCAGCCCCCAGGGACTAGCGAACACCGGGGAGCTGTTTTTT CASSPQGLANTGELFF
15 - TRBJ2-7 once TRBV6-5 TGTGCCAGCAGTTACGCACGCGGGACCTCCTACGAGCAGTACTTC CASSYARGTSYEQYF
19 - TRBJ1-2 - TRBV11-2 TGTGCCAGCAGCTTAGAGAGGCTTCCCCCGGTAGGGACTAACTATGGCTACACCTTC CASSLERLPPVGTNYGYTF
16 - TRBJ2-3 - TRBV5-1 TGCGCCAGCAGCTTCGGATCCAGGAGCCCCACAGATACGCAGTATTTT CASSFGSRSPTDTQYF
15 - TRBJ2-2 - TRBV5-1 TGCGCCAGCAGCTTGGACAGCTCGAACACCGGGGAGCTGTTTTTT CASSLDSSNTGELFF
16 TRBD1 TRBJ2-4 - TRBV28 TGTGCCAGCAGTTTAATCGGGACAGGGACTAAAAACATTCAGTACTTC CASSLIGTGTKNIQYF
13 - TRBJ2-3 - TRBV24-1 TGTGCCACCAGTGTATCAGCGGTAGATACGCAGTATTTT CATSVSAVDTQYF
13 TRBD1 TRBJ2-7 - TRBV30 TGTGCCTGTACCGGGACAGTTGCCTACGAGCAGTACTTC CACTGTVAYEQYF
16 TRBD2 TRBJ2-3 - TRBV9 TGTGCCAGCAGCGGGACTAGCGGACGGAGCACAGATACGCAGTATTTT CASSGTSGRSTDTQYF
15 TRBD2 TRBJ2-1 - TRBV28 TGTGCCAGCAGTTTCCCAGCGGGGACCTACAATGAGCAGTTCTTC CASSFPAGTYNEQFF
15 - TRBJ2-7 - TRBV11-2 TGTGCCAGCAGCTTAGATATAAGCGGACCCTACGAGCAGTACTTC CASSLDISGPYEQYF
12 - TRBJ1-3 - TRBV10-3 TGTGCCATCAGTGTATCTGGAAACACCATATATTTT CAISVSGNTIYF
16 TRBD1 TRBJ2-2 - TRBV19 TGTGCCAGTAGTATCAGGACAGGGGGCCGGACCGGGGAGCTGTTTTTT CASSIRTGGRTGELFF
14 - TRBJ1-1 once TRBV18 TGTGCCAGCTCACCACAGGGACCGAGGACTGAAGCTTTCTTT CASSPQGPRTEAFF
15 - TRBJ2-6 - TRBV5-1 TGCGCCAGCAGCCCAGACAGGATAGGGGCCAACGTCCTGACTTTC CASSPDRIGANVLTF
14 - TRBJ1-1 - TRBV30 TGTGCCTGGAGTGACGACCCCCCCTCTACTGAAGCTTTCTTT CAWSDDPPSTEAFF
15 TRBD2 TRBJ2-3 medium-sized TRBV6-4 TGTGCCAGCAGTGTTGGGCTAGCGGGACCAGATACGCAGTATTTT CASSVGLAGPDTQYF
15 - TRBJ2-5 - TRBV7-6 TGTGCCAGCAGCTTAGAGTCCGGGGAACAAGAGACCCAGTACTTC CASSLESGEQETQYF
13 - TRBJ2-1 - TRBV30 TGTGCCTGGACTAGGGGCTCCTACAATGAGCAGTTCTTC CAWTRGSYNEQFF
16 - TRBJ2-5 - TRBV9 TGTGCCAGCAGCGTAGCTAGTGGCCCGTACCAAGAGACCCAGTACTTC CASSVASGPYQETQYF
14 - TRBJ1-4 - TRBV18 TGTGCCAGCTCACCCGGGACGGGCAGGGAAAAACTGTTTTTT CASSPGTGREKLFF
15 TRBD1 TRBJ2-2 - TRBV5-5 TGTGCCAGCAGCCCCAGGGGGCAGGGCACCGGGGAGCTGTTTTTT CASSPRGQGTGELFF
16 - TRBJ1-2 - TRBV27 TGTGCCAGCAGTTTATCGACGGCCAATCCATCCCATGGCTACACCTTC CASSLSTANPSHGYTF
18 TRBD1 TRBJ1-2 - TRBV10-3 TGTGCCATCAGTGGCGATGGACAGGGGATCATAGCTAACTATGGCTACACCTTC CAISGDGQGIIANYGYTF
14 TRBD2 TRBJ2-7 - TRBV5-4 TGTGCCAGCAGCGACTTGGGGGGGGCCTACGAGCAGTACTTC CASSDLGGAYEQYF
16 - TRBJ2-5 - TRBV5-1 TGCGCCAGCAGCTGGAGGCGGGGCCCTAACCAAGAGACCCAGTACTTC CASSWRRGPNQETQYF
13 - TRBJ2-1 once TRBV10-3 TGTGCCATCGCGGGGACTTCAAGTAATGAGCAGTTCTTC CAIAGTSSNEQFF
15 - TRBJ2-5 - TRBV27 TGTGCCAGCAGTGGCCGGGACGCAGTCTGGGAGACCCAGTACTTC CASSGRDAVWETQYF
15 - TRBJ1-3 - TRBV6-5 TGTGCCAGCAGTTACTCGAGGGACAAGGGAAACACCATATATTTT CASSYSRDKGNTIYF
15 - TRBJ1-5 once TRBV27 TGTGCCAGCAGTTCCTCAGACGGAGGCAATCAGCCCCAGCATTTT CASSSSDGGNQPQHF
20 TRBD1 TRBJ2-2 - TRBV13 TGTGCCAGCAGCTCGAACCTCCTTGGGACAGGGGGCTTGAACACCGGGGAGCTGTTTTTT CASSSNLLGTGGLNTGELFF
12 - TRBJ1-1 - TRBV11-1 TGTGCCAGCAGGGGTGGAGGCTCTGAAGCTTTCTTT CASRGGGSEAFF
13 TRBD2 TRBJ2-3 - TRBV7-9 TGTGCCAGCGGGCCAGCGGGAGAGGGTACGCAGTATTTT CASGPAGEGTQYF